These 10 T cell receptor beta chains share one sample of origin, sequenced in a study of T cell clonality in common variable immunodeficiency. Here immunoSEQ multiplex PCR was the method, and the copy in TCRdb shows in-frame clones only, minus some. The sample includes roughly 32,000 clones, none of them occurring once. Sequenced: peripheral blood mononuclear cells. Receptors were obtained from a person aged 18 to 75 in good health.

This clone was observed a handful of times. The read comes to an end 3 residues before the CDR3 does, leaving the germline J gene to fill in the end. V is TRBV6-1 and J is TRBJ2-4, with D possibly TRBD1 on 5 matching bases. Germline CDR1 is MNHNS and CDR2 is SASEGT. CDR3 size: 16 residues. The CDR3 reads CASSESDINIVQGQYF. The CDR3 DNA, read in part, is TGTGCCAGCAGTGAATCGGACATCAATATTGTTCAGGGT.

There are a few counts of this clone. One junction end disagrees with the germline gene, perhaps due to a read error. Other DNA sequences in the same sample also yield this CDR3. The part of the CDR3 DNA that was read is TGTGCTAGCAAGGAGGGGTATACG. This translates into CASKEGYT. The entire CDR3 reads CASKEGYTQYF. The chain uses TRBV6-2 or TRBV6-3 and TRBJ2-3; perhaps TRBD2 as D (6 bases). Read sequence stops 3 residues before the CDR3 end, and the germline J gene provides the missing end. Germline CDR1 MNHEY, CDR2 SVGEGT. CDR3 length: 11 amino acids.

In its sample, this clone was seen many times. The read terminates 3 residues before the CDR3 end, so the remaining end is supplied by the germline J gene. The chain is built from TRBV20-1 and TRBJ1-5, with a possible D match to TRBD1 (5 bases). Deletions cut 1 base from V and 4 bases from J, with 14 bases between. CDR1 is DFQATT, CDR2 SNEGSKA, per germline (reference sequence). The CDR3 is made up of 15 amino acids. The covered CDR3 bases are TGCAGTGCTAGAGCTTCGACAGCGCCGAATCAGCCC. Encoded protein: CSARASTAPNQP. In full, the CDR3 reads CSARASTAPNQPQHF.

This clone occurred many times. The CDR3 end is not reached by the read, which stops 3 residues before it; the germline J gene fills it in. This chain uses TRBV19 with TRBJ2-7, with TRBD2 identical over 8 bases. Per germline, CDR1 LNHDA and CDR2 SQIVND (reference sequence). J was trimmed by 0 bases and V by 8 bases; bases with no gene match: 6. The CDR3 sequence is 14 residues long. The CDR3 sequence is CASSTSASSYEQYF. CDR3 DNA (partial): TGTGCCAGTTCGACTAGCGCAAGCTCCTACGAG.

This clone has ten or more counts. The read ends 3 residues shy of where the CDR3 ends; the end is completed using the germline J gene. The chain employs TRBV5-6 and TRBJ1-2, with D possibly matching TRBD1 (6 bases). Trimming took off 4 bases at V and 3 bases at J, with 16 bases between the two ends. CDR1 is SGHDT, CDR2 YYEEEE, per germline. This CDR3 region has 15 residues. CDR3 sequence: CASSRPGGRYYGYTF. Partial CDR3 DNA: TGTGCCAGCAGCCGCCCCGGGGGGCGGTACTATGGC.

Notes on this clone: The sequence runs out 3 residues before the end of the CDR3; the remainder is reconstructed from the germline J gene. This sequence joins TRBV11-1 and TRBJ2-3; 8 bases align to TRBD1. Losses at the gene ends were 6 bases for V and 3 bases for J; bases not matched to a gene: 8. The CDR3 is 15 amino acids. Germline CDR1 and CDR2: SGHAT and FQDESV (reference sequence). The CDR3 loop is CASSTGQGSTDTQYF. The CDR3 DNA, read in part, is TGTGCCAGCAGTACCGGACAGGGTTCTACAGATACG.

This clone showed up just a few times. The read falls 3 residues short of the CDR3 end, and the missing part is taken from the germline J gene. J is TRBJ2-1 and V is TRBV2; the D is unclear. This CDR3 has 14 amino acids. With 2 bases removed from V and 6 bases from J, the gap between germline ends came to 11 bases. Germline V lookup: CDR1 SNHLY, CDR2 FYNNEI. Incomplete CDR3 DNA: TGTGCCAGCAGTGAAAGATCTGGGCTCAATGAG. Translating gives CASSERSGLNE. The whole CDR3 protein is CASSERSGLNEQFF.

Only a few counts were recorded for this clone. The read ends 3 residues early relative to the CDR3; the germline J gene fills the gap. The rearrangement uses TRBV7-9 and TRBJ2-3; TRBD2 aligns across 7 bases. The CDR3 loop spans 14 amino acids. CDR1 and CDR2 (germline): SEHNR, FQNEAQ (reference sequence). The DNA read from the CDR3 is TGTGCCAGCAGCCAGTCTAGCGGACAAGAGACG. Encoded protein: CASSQSSGQET. The whole CDR3 reads CASSQSSGQETQYF.

Details on this clone: The read ends 3 residues before the CDR3 terminus; that terminus is restored from the germline J gene. The chain couples TRBV10-2 to TRBJ1-3, with 7 bases lining up with TRBD1. CDR1 is WSHSY and CDR2 is SAAADI in the germline V gene. V was pared by 7 bases and J by 4 bases, with 7 bases of the junction left unmatched. This CDR3 has 14 amino acids. The sequenced part of the CDR3 DNA is TGCGCCAGCACAATGGCAGGGGGAGGAAACACC. Its protein is CASTMAGGGNT. The whole CDR3 sequence is CASTMAGGGNTIYF.

Many counts were recorded for this clone. The DNA ends 3 residues before the CDR3 does, and the rest of the CDR3 is filled in from the germline J gene. J is TRBJ1-1 and V is TRBV10-2, with D unclear. This CDR3 has 14 amino acids. Between the trimmed V and J ends, which lost 8 bases and 0 bases, there was a span of 13 bases. CDR1 WSHSY and CDR2 SAAADI come from the germline V gene. The CDR3 reads CASLFTGMNTEAFF. CDR3 DNA (partial): TGCGCCAGCCTGTTCACGGGGATGAACACTGAA.